This record concerns one TCR beta chain sequence. This entry comes from a study of T cells in Graves' hyperthyroidism and ophthalmopathy. Authors of the study amplified TCR beta CDR3 regions from RNA transcripts. Carried out on the TCR CDR3, a first-round RT-PCR used the HTBI primer set. MiXCR, run by TCRdb on the multiplex PCR reads, gives a single entry per CDR3 protein. The data show 620,000 or so distinct CDR3 sequences, approximately 14% seen once. The CDR3 is made up of 14 amino acids. V was shortened by 2 bases and J by 2 bases, with 7 bases between the two germline ends. CDR1 and CDR2 (germline): LGHNA, YSLEER.

The receptor was derived from a woman aged 50 to 60 with Graves' ophthalmopathy. Sequences were obtained from blood. The chain carries TRBV4-3 and TRBJ1-5, with D hard to call. DNA of the CDR3: TGCGCCAGCAGCCAAAACGAAGGCAATCAGCCCCAGCATTTT. This gives the protein CASSQNEGNQPQHF.